This passage covers 26 T cell receptor beta chains from one sample sequenced in a study of cytomegalovirus exposure and HLA in healthy donors. The study ran its PCR with 60 Vbeta and 13 Jbeta primers. The method was immunoSEQ multiplex PCR; TCRdb's version includes in-frame clones alone and lacks a portion of them. In the table there are 150,000 or so clones, 55% to 75% of which are singletons. The sample consisted of PBMCs. The receptors originated from a human donor in good health.

V and J are TRBV19 and TRBJ2-7; D is ambiguous. The CDR3 has 14 residues. The V gene lost 0 bases and the J gene lost 3 bases, with 9 bases spanning the gap. Germline assignment: CDR1 LNHDA and CDR2 SQIVND (reference sequence). The CDR3 nucleotides read TGTGCCAGTAGTATAGAGCCCAATAGCTACGAGCAGTACTTC. As protein: CASSIEPNSYEQYF.

The CDR3 DNA follows: TGTGCTGCAGGGGATCTAAACACCGGGGAGCTGTTTTTT. The encoded protein is CAAGDLNTGELFF. The chain recombines TRBV6-6 with TRBJ2-2, with TRBD1 as a possible D gene (6 bases). The CDR3 runs to 13 residues. Looked up from germline, CDR1 is MNHNY and CDR2 is SVGAGI (reference sequence).

This clone was found once. The V and J genes are TRBV7-9 and TRBJ1-4, with D maybe TRBD1 (5 bases). Germline CDR1 reads SEHNR; CDR2 reads FQNEAQ (reference sequence). Between the trimmed V and J ends, which lost 1 base and 7 bases, there was a span of 10 bases. The CDR3 is 14 amino acids. CDR3: CASSLVGRGEKLFF. The CDR3 DNA is TGTGCCAGCAGCTTAGTGGGGAGGGGTGAAAAACTGTTTTTT.

This chain uses TRBV10-3 with TRBJ1-1; the match to TRBD1 covers 7 bases. V dropped 11 bases and J dropped 0; count of bases not matched to a gene: 3. The CDR3 has 12 amino acids. Germline V gives CDR1 ENHRY, CDR2 SYGVKD. This chain's CDR3 is CAAGTVNTEAFF. CDR3 nucleotide sequence: TGTGCCGCTGGGACAGTGAACACTGAAGCTTTCTTT.

This rearrangement joins TRBV5-1 to TRBJ1-1; TRBD1 matches 11 bases. Per the germline V gene, CDR1 is SGHRS and CDR2 is YFSETQ. The CDR3 loop spans 16 amino acids. V shed 4 bases and J 0 bases; nucleotides not matched to a gene: 5. CDR3 region: CASSDRDRGMNTEAFF. The CDR3 nucleotides are TGCGCCAGCAGCGACCGGGACAGGGGGATGAACACTGAAGCTTTCTTT.

This clone was observed a few times. V gene TRBV7-2 combines with J gene TRBJ2-2, with D perhaps TRBD2 (6 bases). CDR3 length equals 14 residues. V was pared by 5 bases and J by 6 bases, with 13 bases between. Germline V gene sequence: CDR1 SGHTA, CDR2 FQGNSA. Here the CDR3 DNA reads TGTGCCAGCAGCCAAGGAGGAGGGGCCGGGGAGCTGTTTTTT. This codes for CASSQGGGAGELFF.

This sequence joins TRBV5-1 and TRBJ1-3; D gene ambiguous. V was trimmed by 4 bases and J by 1 base, leaving 9 bases between them. CDR1 SGHRS and CDR2 YFSETQ come from the germline V gene. This CDR3 is built from 14 residues. The CDR3 region has the DNA TGCGCCAGCAGCCCCCCCCAATCTGGAAACACCATATATTTT. It yields the protein CASSPPQSGNTIYF.

V is TRBV10-3 and J is TRBJ1-5; D possibly corresponds to TRBD1 (5 bases). The V end lost 6 bases, the J end lost 0 bases, and 6 bases lay between the germline ends. The CDR3 loop spans 13 amino acids. Germline CDR1 and CDR2: ENHRY and SYGVKD. The CDR3 spells CAIRDSSNQPQHF. DNA for the CDR3: TGTGCCATCAGAGACAGTAGCAATCAGCCCCAGCATTTT.

The chain combines TRBV29-1 with TRBJ2-5; 11 nucleotides agree with TRBD2. The CDR3 extends over 16 amino acids. The trim removed 1 base at V and 4 bases at J, leaving 8 bases unmatched. In germline, CDR1 is SQVTM, CDR2 ANQGSEA. As DNA, the CDR3 is TGCAGCGTTGAAGGGGTTAGCGGGGGGGCCCCAGAGACCCAGTACTTC. As protein: CSVEGVSGGAPETQYF.

This clone has just a few counts. The chain joins TRBV7-9 to TRBJ1-5; 8 bases map to TRBD1. With V trimmed by 4 bases and J by 0 bases, 5 bases remained unmatched. The germline CDR1 and CDR2 sequences are SEHNR and FQNEAQ (reference sequence). The CDR3 totals 16 residues. The CDR3 DNA follows: TGTGCCAGCAGCTCCTTTCAGGGGGCTAGCAATCAGCCCCAGCATTTT. Amino acid sequence: CASSSFQGASNQPQHF.

This clone has only one observation. The J gene is TRBJ1-2, the V gene TRBV7-2; 8 bases align to TRBD1. The V and J ends lost 7 bases and 4 bases, in that order; junction bases with no gene match: 5. The CDR3 loop spans 13 amino acids. Germline V gene sequence: CDR1 SGHTA, CDR2 FQGNSA. DNA of the CDR3: TGTGCCAGCACCACACAGGGGGTCTATGGCTACACCTTC. Its protein product is CASTTQGVYGYTF. Supplemented by reference TRBV7-2 and TRBJ1-2, the full variable domain reads GAGVSQSPSNKVTEKGKDVELRCDPISGHTALYWYRQSLGQGLEFLIYFQGNSAPDKSGLPSDRFSAERTGGSVSTLTIQRTQQEDSAVYLCASTTQGVYGYTFGSGTRLTVV.

The chain links TRBV7-9 to TRBJ1-5; 7 nucleotides line up with TRBD1. Unmatched junction bases numbered 7, after V lost 5 bases and J lost 6 bases. Germline V gene sequence: CDR1 SEHNR, CDR2 FQNEAQ (reference sequence). The CDR3 covers 14 residues. This chain's CDR3 is CASSPDRVRQPQHF. The DNA of the CDR3 is TGTGCCAGCAGCCCTGACAGGGTCCGTCAGCCCCAGCATTTT.

CDR3 bases: TGCGCCAGCAGCTGGGGGACAGGAGAGAGGACTGAAGCTTTCTTT. Translating gives CASSWGTGERTEAFF. This chain uses TRBV5-1 with TRBJ1-1, with TRBD1 matching over 8 bases. Per germline, CDR1 SGHRS and CDR2 YFSETQ. The CDR3 is 15 amino acids. After removal of 3 bases from V and 5 bases from J, the junction contained 9 bases not matched to a gene.

V is TRBV4-2 and J is TRBJ1-4; tentative D call: TRBD1 (5 bases). With 4 bases removed from V and 8 bases from J, the gap between germline ends came to 11 bases. From germline, CDR1 is LGHNA and CDR2 YNFKEQ. The CDR3 runs to 13 residues. The CDR3 DNA follows: TGTGCCAGCAGCCCACGCCGGGGGGAAAAACTGTTTTTT. The encoded protein is CASSPRRGEKLFF.

The chain's CDR3 is CASSLSGGNNEQFF. The CDR3 DNA is TGTGCCAGCAGCCTTAGCGGGGGAAACAATGAGCAGTTCTTC. The J gene is TRBJ2-1, the V gene TRBV7-2; 9 bases fit TRBD2. The CDR3 loop spans 14 amino acids. The V segment lost 5 bases and the J segment 5 bases; nucleotides outside the gene matches: 4. The germline V gene has CDR1 SGHTA and CDR2 FQGNSA.

V usage is TRBV29-1 and J usage is TRBJ2-3; TRBD2 might be the D (5 bases). Between the trimmed V and J ends, which lost 7 bases and 0 bases, there was a span of 17 bases. This CDR3 has 15 residues. CDR1 is SQVTM, CDR2 ANQGSEA, per germline. The CDR3 DNA sequence: TGCAGCGCCTCGAGGGCTGGCCCTAGCACAGATACGCAGTATTTT. Its protein product is CSASRAGPSTDTQYF.

The rearrangement uses TRBV5-6 and TRBJ2-7; 9 bases align to TRBD2. In germline, CDR1 is SGHDT, CDR2 YYEEEE. This CDR3 is built from 16 residues. Unmatched junction bases numbered 10, after V lost 4 bases and J lost 2 bases. The DNA for the CDR3 is TGTGCCAGCAGCCCTAATTTAGCGGGGGCCGCCTACGAGCAGTACTTC. It is translated as CASSPNLAGAAYEQYF.

This clone has a single count. The chain combines TRBV5-1 with TRBJ2-7; 9 nucleotides align to TRBD2. From germline, CDR1 is SGHRS and CDR2 YFSETQ. The CDR3 covers 13 residues. Trimming at V came to 0 bases and at J to 7 bases, leaving 2 bases not matched to a gene. The CDR3 region is CASSLGAGGEQYF. The CDR3 DNA sequence: TGCGCCAGCAGCTTGGGAGCGGGGGGAGAGCAGTACTTC.

The V and J genes are TRBV14 and TRBJ2-7; D gene ambiguous. CDR3 length equals 13 residues. Trimming shortened V by 0 bases and J by 2 bases, and 5 bases separated the two germline ends. CDR1 is SGHDN and CDR2 is FVKESK in the germline V gene. This CDR3 reads CASSQDRAYEQYF. In nucleotides, the CDR3 is TGTGCCAGCAGCCAAGATCGGGCCTACGAGCAGTACTTC.

The chain links TRBV29-1 to TRBJ2-3, with 16 nucleotides matching TRBD2. Germline V gene lookup returns CDR1 SQVTM and CDR2 ANQGSEA. The CDR3 sequence is 16 residues long. With 3 bases clipped from V and 5 bases from J, the junction kept 5 bases outside the gene matches. The CDR3: CSVEGLAGGLGDTQYF. CDR3 coding DNA: TGCAGCGTTGAGGGACTAGCGGGGGGGCTCGGAGATACGCAGTATTTT.

V gene TRBV5-1 combines with J gene TRBJ2-5; 7 nucleotides agree with TRBD2. The length of the CDR3 is 14 residues. Germline V gives CDR1 SGHRS, CDR2 YFSETQ. J was trimmed by 2 bases and V by 4 bases; bases with no gene match: 5. DNA of the CDR3: TGCGCCAGCAGCCCCTTGCGGGAGCAAGAGACCCAGTACTTC. This codes for CASSPLREQETQYF.

J is TRBJ2-3 and V is TRBV14; D remains unclear. The V gene lost 7 bases and the J gene lost 2 bases, with 10 bases spanning the gap. Germline V CDR1 and CDR2: SGHDN, FVKESK. CDR3 length equals 13 residues. CDR3: CASMESNTDTQYF. The CDR3, as DNA: TGTGCCAGCATGGAGTCCAACACAGATACGCAGTATTTT.

This clone came up once. The V call is TRBV13, the J call TRBJ2-1, with 10 nucleotides matching TRBD1. The CDR3 sequence is 15 residues long. The germline CDR1 and CDR2 sequences are PRHDT and FYEKMQ (reference sequence). Trimming removed 1 base from V and 8 bases from J; junction bases left unmatched: 5. The CDR3 reads CASSLDRQGADEQFF. CDR3 nucleotides: TGTGCCAGCAGCTTAGACCGACAGGGGGCCGATGAGCAGTTCTTC.

The rearrangement links TRBV7-3 to TRBJ1-1; maybe TRBD1 (6 bases). The CDR3 totals 13 residues. Germline lookup yields CDR1 SGHTA and CDR2 FQGTGA. V lost 5 bases and J lost 2, with 9 bases in between. The chain's CDR3 is CASSQDSNTEAFF. CDR3 DNA: TGTGCCAGCAGCCAGGACAGCAACACTGAAGCTTTCTTT.

CDR3 loop: CAISESRLQGRGNTIYF. The CDR3 DNA reads TGTGCCATCAGTGAGTCGAGGTTACAGGGGCGGGGAAACACCATATATTTT. This chain uses TRBV10-3 with TRBJ1-3, with 7 bases aligning to TRBD1. Germline V CDR1 and CDR2: ENHRY, SYGVKD. V trimming: 0 bases; J trimming: 4 bases; junction bases outside the gene matches: 9. The CDR3 is 17 residues long.

The chain employs TRBV30 and TRBJ1-5, with 9 nucleotides matching TRBD1. J gave up 6 bases and V 3 bases, and 6 bases lay outside the gene matches. The length of the CDR3 is 14 residues. Germline CDR1 GTSNPN, CDR2 SVGIG (reference sequence). In DNA form, the CDR3 reads TGTGCCTGGAGCCCGGGACAGGGCTTTCAGCCCCAGCATTTT. Translated, it gives CAWSPGQGFQPQHF.